The 31 T cell receptor beta chains given below trace back to one sample, sequenced in a study of control samples from healthy donors and cancer patients. Using immunoSEQ multiplex PCR, the repertoire was profiled, and TCRdb retains in-frame clones only, with some absent. Found here are about 94,000 clones, approximately 90% of them singletons; the top ten hold over 3%. Sequencing was carried out using blood. The receptors come from a woman between 18 and 29 years old in good health.

The chain recombines TRBV27 with TRBJ2-5, with TRBD1 identical over 10 bases. The CDR3 has 13 amino acids. Germline V gene lookup returns CDR1 MNHEY and CDR2 SMNVEV (reference sequence). V shed 6 bases, J shed 3 bases, and the junction held 1 base outside the gene matches. The CDR3 protein is CASRGTGEETQYF. The CDR3 DNA reads TGTGCCAGCAGAGGGACAGGGGAAGAGACCCAGTACTTC.

The genes are TRBV6-5 and TRBJ2-5; 7 nucleotides line up with TRBD1. This CDR3 is 15 amino acids long. Germline CDR1 is MNHEY and CDR2 is SVGAGI. After removal of 2 bases from V and 2 bases from J, the junction contained 5 bases not matched to a gene. In DNA form, the CDR3 reads TGTGCCAGCAGTTACGAGGGGGCGGCGCAAGAGACCCAGTACTTC. Protein sequence: CASSYEGAAQETQYF.

The chain employs TRBV9 and TRBJ2-7; D ambiguous. This CDR3 region has 14 residues. With 3 bases removed from V and 1 base from J, the gap between germline ends came to 11 bases. From germline, CDR1 is SGDLS and CDR2 YYNGEE. This CDR3 is CASSATAVSYEQYF. The DNA for the CDR3 is TGTGCCAGCAGCGCCACGGCTGTTTCCTACGAGCAGTACTTC. The variable domain in full, completed from reference TRBV9 and TRBJ2-7, reads DSGVTQTPKHLITATGQRVTLRCSPRSGDLSVYWYQQSLDQGLQFLIQYYNGEERAKGNILERFSAQQFPDLHSELNLSSLELGDSALYFCASSATAVSYEQYFGPGTRLTVT.

This chain joins TRBV15 and TRBJ2-3; D is tentatively TRBD1 or TRBD2 (5 bases each). Trimming pared 0 bases from V and 5 bases from J, leaving 24 bases between. The CDR3 covers 19 residues. The germline V gene encodes CDR1 LNHNV and CDR2 YYDKDF (reference sequence). The CDR3 loop is CATSRDQWDPTNPGDTQYF. DNA of the CDR3: TGTGCCACCAGCAGAGATCAATGGGACCCAACTAATCCTGGAGATACGCAGTATTTT.

This chain connects TRBV5-1 to TRBJ2-2; 8 bases fit TRBD1. Germline lookup yields CDR1 SGHRS and CDR2 YFSETQ. This CDR3 spans 15 amino acids. V dropped 6 bases and J dropped 0; count of bases not matched to a gene: 4. CDR3 sequence: CASTVGQANTGELFF. DNA for the CDR3: TGCGCCAGCACCGTGGGACAGGCGAACACCGGGGAGCTGTTTTTT.

This sequence joins TRBV19 and TRBJ1-2; weak D call: TRBD1 (5 bases). CDR3 length: 15 amino acids. Trimming stripped 7 bases from V and 3 bases from J, with 18 bases between. In germline, CDR1 is LNHDA, CDR2 SQIVND (reference sequence). CDR3 in amino acids: CASTIRGDPHYGYTF. The CDR3 bases are TGTGCCAGTACCATCCGGGGGGATCCCCACTATGGCTACACCTTC.

V usage is TRBV6-1 and J usage is TRBJ1-2, with TRBD1 matching 7 bases. Germline V CDR1 and CDR2: MNHNS, SASEGT. The CDR3 sequence is 15 residues long. The V gene end was trimmed by 1 base and the J gene end by 8 bases; junction bases not matched to a gene: 10. CDR3 nucleotide sequence: TGTGCCAGCAGTGAAGACAGGGGAAAGACGAGAGGCTACACCTTC. It translates to CASSEDRGKTRGYTF.

The CDR3 sequence: CAISDHLGDEQFF. The CDR3 nucleotides are TGTGCCATCAGTGACCACTTGGGCGATGAGCAGTTCTTC. The chain couples TRBV10-3 to TRBJ2-1; no definite D call. The CDR3 has 13 residues. The germline V and J ends were trimmed by 3 bases and 8 bases, with 11 bases remaining between them. Germline CDR1 reads ENHRY; CDR2 reads SYGVKD.

The gene calls are TRBV13 and TRBJ1-1; TRBD1 aligns across 10 bases. The CDR3 is made up of 12 amino acids. Germline CDR1 and CDR2: PRHDT and FYEKMQ (reference sequence). The V segment lost 5 bases and the J segment 11 bases; nucleotides outside the gene matches: 5. The CDR3 coding sequence is TGTGCCAGCAGCAGGGACAGGGGTTCGGCTTTCTTT. Translation gives CASSRDRGSAFF.

The chain joins TRBV7-8 to TRBJ2-3; D unresolved. V gave up 0 bases and J gave up 4 bases, with 5 bases separating them. CDR3 length: 13 residues. Per germline, CDR1 SGHVS and CDR2 FQNEAQ. The CDR3 nucleotides are TGTGCCAGCAGCTTAGCGCTTCCAGATACGCAGTATTTT. It yields the protein CASSLALPDTQYF.

CDR3 nucleotides: TGTGCCAGCAGCCAAGACAGGGAAGAGACCCAGTACTTC. It translates to CASSQDREETQYF. The gene calls are TRBV3-1 (or the pseudogene TRBV3-2) and TRBJ2-5; the D gene is possibly TRBD1 (5 bases). Germline lookup yields CDR1 LGHDT and CDR2 YNNKEL (reference sequence). The CDR3 length is 13 residues. With 0 bases removed from V and 3 bases from J, the gap between germline ends came to 5 bases.

This clone was recorded once. The chain uses TRBV11-2 and TRBJ2-7, with 10 positions matching TRBD1. The germline gives CDR1 SGHAT, CDR2 FQNNGV. The CDR3 sequence is 15 residues long. V lost 5 bases and J lost 5; bases outside the gene matches: 9. The CDR3 bases are TGTGCCAGCAGCACATCCGACAGGGGGCGAGACGAGCAGTACTTC. Protein sequence: CASSTSDRGRDEQYF.

The rearrangement joins TRBV7-9 to TRBJ1-2, with D tentatively TRBD1 (6 bases). The CDR3 length is 16 residues. With 1 base removed from V and 0 bases from J, the gap between germline ends came to 12 bases. CDR1 is SEHNR, CDR2 FQNEAQ, per germline (reference sequence). The CDR3 sequence is CASSLGTGQPNYGYTF. CDR3 coding DNA: TGTGCCAGCAGCTTAGGGACCGGACAGCCTAACTATGGCTACACCTTC.

The chain is built from TRBV5-6 and TRBJ2-1; 13 bases match TRBD2. Trimming cost V 5 bases and J 5 bases; bases outside gene matches: 1. CDR1 and CDR2 from the germline V gene are SGHDT and YYEEEE. The CDR3 runs to 14 residues. The CDR3 sequence is CASRLAGGNNEQFF. CDR3 nucleotide sequence: TGTGCCAGCAGACTAGCGGGGGGGAACAATGAGCAGTTCTTC.

The sample holds one count of this clone. The chain combines TRBV7-8 with TRBJ2-1; 8 nucleotides align to TRBD2. Germline V CDR1 and CDR2: SGHVS, FQNEAQ. Germline trimming cut 5 bases from V and 7 bases from J; bases unmatched to any gene: 16. The CDR3 covers 17 residues. CDR3 nucleotides: TGTGCCAGCAGCCGAGGCGGGGCGGGGGGCCATATGAATGAGCAGTTCTTC. It codes for CASSRGGAGGHMNEQFF.

V is TRBV24-1 and J is TRBJ2-3; D may be TRBD1 (5 bases). Germline CDR1 KGHDR, CDR2 SFDVKD. The CDR3 is 15 residues long. V dropped 3 bases and J dropped 4 bases, with 13 bases sitting between them. In DNA form, the CDR3 reads TGTGCCACCAGTGATCCGAAGGGGCTGGCAGATACGCAGTATTTT. It specifies CATSDPKGLADTQYF.

This chain joins TRBV5-6 and TRBJ2-5; D is uncertain. Germline lookup yields CDR1 SGHDT and CDR2 YYEEEE. With 6 bases removed from V and 0 bases from J, the gap between germline ends came to 15 bases. This CDR3 is 15 amino acids long. In DNA, the CDR3 is TGTGCCAGCACCCCGGGTTGGGCTAACCAAGAGACCCAGTACTTC. Protein product: CASTPGWANQETQYF. The complete variable domain, with remaining parts taken from reference TRBV5-6 and TRBJ2-5, reads DAGVTQSPTHLIKTRGQQVTLRCSPKSGHDTVSWYQQALGQGPQFIFQYYEEEERQRGNFPDRFSGHQFPNYSSELNVNALLLGDSALYLCASTPGWANQETQYFGPGTRLLVL.

The genes are TRBV6-4 and TRBJ2-3; 12 bases map to TRBD1. The V gene end was trimmed by 2 bases and the J gene end by 4 bases; junction bases not matched to a gene: 1. This CDR3 contains 15 residues. Germline CDR1 MRHNA, CDR2 SNTAGT. The CDR3 here is CASSDGTGGADTQYF. CDR3 coding DNA: TGTGCCAGCAGTGACGGGACAGGGGGCGCAGATACGCAGTATTTT.

This chain connects TRBV7-6 to TRBJ1-2; 7 bases are shared with TRBD1. Germline V lookup: CDR1 SGHVS, CDR2 FNYEAQ. Losses at the gene ends were 5 bases for V and 6 bases for J; bases not matched to a gene: 12. This CDR3 contains 15 residues. The CDR3 region has the DNA TGTGCCAGCAGCCGAGGTACGACAGGGTCCGATGGCTACACCTTC. It yields the protein CASSRGTTGSDGYTF.

This clone appeared once. For the CDR3, the DNA is TGTGCCAGCAGCCAAGTACTAGCGGGGGGGCAGGAAAAGACCCAGTACTTC. Translated: CASSQVLAGGQEKTQYF. The chain links TRBV4-2 to TRBJ2-5; TRBD2 aligns across 13 bases. The J segment lost 6 bases and the V segment lost 1 base, leaving 8 bases of the junction unmatched. Germline CDR1 and CDR2: LGHNA and YNFKEQ. This CDR3 has 17 residues.

The chain employs TRBV28 and TRBJ1-2, with a weak D call TRBD1 (5 bases). From germline, CDR1 is MDHEN and CDR2 SYDVKM. V was trimmed by 2 bases and J by 8 bases, leaving 12 bases between them. This CDR3 has 13 residues. The chain's CDR3 is CASSLSRVEGYTF. CDR3 nucleotide sequence: TGTGCCAGCAGTTTAAGCAGGGTGGAAGGCTACACCTTC.

The J gene is TRBJ1-6, the V gene TRBV9; maybe TRBD1 (6 bases). Trimming stripped 4 bases from V and 10 bases from J, with 15 bases between. The CDR3 is 14 residues long. CDR1 SGDLS and CDR2 YYNGEE come from the germline V gene. The CDR3 loop reads CASSPHRVRSPLHF. For the CDR3, the DNA is TGTGCCAGCAGCCCCCACAGGGTTCGATCACCCCTCCACTTT.

This chain links TRBV25-1 with TRBJ1-1; the D gene is possibly TRBD1 (5 bases). The CDR3 runs 14 residues. Looked up from germline, CDR1 is MGHDK and CDR2 is SYGVNS. The germline V and J ends were trimmed by 6 bases and 6 bases, with 17 bases remaining between them. The DNA of the CDR3 is TGTGCCAGCAGGGCCCAGGGTGATAGTGCTGAAGCTTTCTTT. The encoded protein is CASRAQGDSAEAFF.

This rearrangement joins TRBV7-9 to TRBJ2-7, with D maybe TRBD2 (6 bases). Germline CDR1 reads SEHNR; CDR2 reads FQNEAQ (reference sequence). This CDR3 spans 15 amino acids. The V gene lost 6 bases and the J gene lost 0 bases, with 15 bases spanning the gap. CDR3 sequence: CASSQSGSSSYEQYF. CDR3 DNA: TGTGCCAGCAGTCAGAGCGGGTCGAGCTCCTACGAGCAGTACTTC.

V gene TRBV3-1 (or the pseudogene TRBV3-2) combines with J gene TRBJ2-7; TRBD1 matches 9 bases. With V trimmed by 0 bases and J by 3 bases, 9 bases remained unmatched. The CDR3 extends over 17 amino acids. CDR1 LGHDT and CDR2 YNNKEL come from the germline V gene (reference sequence). For the CDR3, the DNA is TGTGCCAGCAGCCAAGATAGATCCGGGACAGGGAACTACGAGCAGTACTTC. Its protein is CASSQDRSGTGNYEQYF.

V is TRBV24-1 and J is TRBJ1-2, with 10 bases that match TRBD1. With 4 bases clipped from V and 8 bases from J, the junction kept 12 bases outside the gene matches. This CDR3 comprises 16 residues. Germline CDR1 and CDR2: KGHDR and SFDVKD. In nucleotides, the CDR3 is TGTGCCACCAGTGACTCCACCGACAGGGGGCAGAGAGGCTACACCTTC. It encodes CATSDSTDRGQRGYTF.

CDR3: CASSSEEWQETQYF. The CDR3 nucleotides read TGTGCCAGCAGCTCGGAGGAGTGGCAAGAGACCCAGTACTTC. This sequence joins TRBV5-4 and TRBJ2-5; the D gene is possibly TRBD2 (5 bases). CDR3 length: 14 residues. In germline, CDR1 is SGHNT, CDR2 YYREEE (reference sequence). Trimming pared 3 bases from V and 2 bases from J, leaving 11 bases between.

The chain is built from TRBV3-1 (or the pseudogene TRBV3-2) and TRBJ2-3; TRBD2 agrees at 8 bases. Losses at the gene ends were 4 bases for V and 1 base for J; bases not matched to a gene: 7. The V gene's germline CDR1 is LGHDT and CDR2 YNNKEL (reference sequence). There are 16 residues in the CDR3. CDR3 sequence (DNA): TGTGCCAGCAGCCCTTGGACCGGGGGGGGCACAGATACGCAGTATTTT. Translating gives CASSPWTGGGTDTQYF.

As DNA, the CDR3 is TGTGCCAGCAGTTACAACTCTGGGGCCAACGTCCTGACTTTC. Protein sequence: CASSYNSGANVLTF. The chain links TRBV6-2 or TRBV6-3 to TRBJ2-6, with D uncertain. The CDR3 consists of 14 residues. V was cut by 2 bases and J by 0 bases, with 2 bases left in between. Germline V gene sequence: CDR1 MNHEY, CDR2 SVGEGT.

V usage is TRBV3-1 (or the pseudogene TRBV3-2) and J usage is TRBJ2-1, with 7 bases matching TRBD2. The ends lost 0 bases at V and 4 bases at J; junction bases unmatched: 3. The CDR3 sequence is 15 residues long. Germline V gene lookup returns CDR1 LGHDT and CDR2 YNNKEL (reference sequence). The CDR3 DNA follows: TGTGCCAGCAGCCAAGACGGGGGGTATTACAATGAGCAGTTCTTC. It encodes CASSQDGGYYNEQFF.

This chain links TRBV5-5 with TRBJ1-5; maybe TRBD1 (5 bases). This CDR3 spans 16 amino acids. The V end lost 1 base, the J end lost 6 bases, and 17 bases lay between the germline ends. Per germline, CDR1 SGHKS and CDR2 YYEKEE (reference sequence). The CDR3 DNA is TGTGCCAGCAGCTTGTCCGGACCATCGGGGGGTCAGCCCCAGCATTTT. As protein: CASSLSGPSGGQPQHF. The whole variable domain, filled in from reference TRBV5-5 and TRBJ1-5, reads DAGVTQSPTHLIKTRGQQVTLRCSPISGHKSVSWYQQVLGQGPQFIFQYYEKEERGRGNFPDRFSARQFPNYSSELNVNALLLGDSALYLCASSLSGPSGGQPQHFGDGTRLSIL.